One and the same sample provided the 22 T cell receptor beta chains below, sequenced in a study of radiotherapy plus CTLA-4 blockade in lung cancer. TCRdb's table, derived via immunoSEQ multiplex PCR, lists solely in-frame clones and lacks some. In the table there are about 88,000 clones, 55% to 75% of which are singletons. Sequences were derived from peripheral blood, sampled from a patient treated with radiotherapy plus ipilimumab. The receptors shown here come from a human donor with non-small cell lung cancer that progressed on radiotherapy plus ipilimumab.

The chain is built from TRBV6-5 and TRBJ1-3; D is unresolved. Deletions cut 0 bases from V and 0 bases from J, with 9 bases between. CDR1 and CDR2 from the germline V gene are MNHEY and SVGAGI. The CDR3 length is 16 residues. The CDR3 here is CASSYSEAASGNTIYF. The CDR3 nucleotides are TGTGCCAGCAGTTACTCGGAGGCAGCCTCTGGAAACACCATATATTTT.

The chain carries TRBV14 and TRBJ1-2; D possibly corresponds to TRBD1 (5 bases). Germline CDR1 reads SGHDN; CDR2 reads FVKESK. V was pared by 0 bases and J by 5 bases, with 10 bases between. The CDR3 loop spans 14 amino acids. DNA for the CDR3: TGTGCCAGCAGCCAAGATCCAGGGTTTTATGGCTACACCTTC. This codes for CASSQDPGFYGYTF.

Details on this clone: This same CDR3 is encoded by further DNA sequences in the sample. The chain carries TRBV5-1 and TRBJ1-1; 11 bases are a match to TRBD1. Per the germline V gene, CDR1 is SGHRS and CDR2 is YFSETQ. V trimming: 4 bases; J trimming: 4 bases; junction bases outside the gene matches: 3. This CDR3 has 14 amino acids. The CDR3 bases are TGCGCCAGCAGCCCGGGACAGGGGGGCACTGAAGCTTTCTTT. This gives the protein CASSPGQGGTEAFF.

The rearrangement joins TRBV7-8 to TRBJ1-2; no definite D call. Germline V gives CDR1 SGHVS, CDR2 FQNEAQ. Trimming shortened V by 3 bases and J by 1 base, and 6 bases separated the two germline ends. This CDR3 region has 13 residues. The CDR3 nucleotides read TGTGCCAGCAGCTTGGCCGTTAACTATGGCTACACCTTC. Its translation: CASSLAVNYGYTF. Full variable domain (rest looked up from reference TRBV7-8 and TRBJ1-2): GAGVSQSPRYKVAKRGQDVALRCDPISGHVSLFWYQQALGQGPEFLTYFQNEAQLDKSGLPSDRFFAERPEGSVSTLKIQRTQQEDSAVYLCASSLAVNYGYTFGSGTRLTVV.

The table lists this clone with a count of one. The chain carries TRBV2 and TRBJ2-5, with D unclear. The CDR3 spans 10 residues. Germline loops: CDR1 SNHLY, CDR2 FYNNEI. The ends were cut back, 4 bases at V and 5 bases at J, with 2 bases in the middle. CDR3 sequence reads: CASSVETQYF. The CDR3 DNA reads TGTGCCAGCAGTGTTGAGACCCAGTACTTC.

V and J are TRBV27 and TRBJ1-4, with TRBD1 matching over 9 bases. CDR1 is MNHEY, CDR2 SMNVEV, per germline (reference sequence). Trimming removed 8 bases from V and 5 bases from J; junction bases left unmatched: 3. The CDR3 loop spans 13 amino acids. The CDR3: CASGGTGNEKLFF. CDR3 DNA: TGTGCCAGCGGTGGGACAGGGAATGAAAAACTGTTTTTT. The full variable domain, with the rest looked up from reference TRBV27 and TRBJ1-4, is EAQVTQNPRYLITVTGKKLTVTCSQNMNHEYMSWYRQDPGLGLRQIYYSMNVEVTDKGDVPEGYKVSRKEKRNFPLILESPSPNQTSLYFCASGGTGNEKLFFGSGTQLSVL.

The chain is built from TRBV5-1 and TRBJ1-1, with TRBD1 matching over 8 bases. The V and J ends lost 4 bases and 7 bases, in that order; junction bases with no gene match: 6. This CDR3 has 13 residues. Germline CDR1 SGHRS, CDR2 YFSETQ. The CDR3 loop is CASSVDRVGEAFF. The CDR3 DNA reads TGCGCCAGCAGCGTGGACAGGGTAGGTGAAGCTTTCTTT.

The CDR3 sequence: CAWSGGAEQYF. CDR3 nucleotide sequence: TGTGCCTGGAGTGGGGGGGCCGAGCAGTACTTC. The chain uses TRBV30 and TRBJ2-7, with D possibly being TRBD1 or TRBD2 (6 bases each). With 1 base removed from V and 6 bases from J, the gap between germline ends came to 7 bases. The CDR3 covers 11 residues. Germline CDR1 is GTSNPN and CDR2 is SVGIG (reference sequence).

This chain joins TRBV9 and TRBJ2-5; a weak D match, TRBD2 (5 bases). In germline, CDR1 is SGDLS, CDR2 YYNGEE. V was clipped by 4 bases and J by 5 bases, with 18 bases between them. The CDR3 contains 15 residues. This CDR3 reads CASSLTTSPGETQYF. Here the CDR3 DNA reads TGTGCCAGCAGCCTTACGACCTCACCGGGGGAGACCCAGTACTTC.

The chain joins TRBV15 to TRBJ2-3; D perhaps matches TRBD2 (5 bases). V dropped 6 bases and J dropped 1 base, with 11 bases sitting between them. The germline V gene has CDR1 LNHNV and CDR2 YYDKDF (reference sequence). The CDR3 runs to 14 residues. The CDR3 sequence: CATRDPGGTDTQYF. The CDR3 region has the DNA TGTGCCACCAGGGACCCCGGGGGCACAGATACGCAGTATTTT.

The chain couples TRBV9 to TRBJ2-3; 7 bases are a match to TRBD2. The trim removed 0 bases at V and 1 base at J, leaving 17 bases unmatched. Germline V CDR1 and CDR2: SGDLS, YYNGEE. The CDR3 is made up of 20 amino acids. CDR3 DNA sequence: TGTGCCAGCAGCGTAGCCCCAGCTGCGCCGCGGGAGAGTCGCACAGATACGCAGTATTTT. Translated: CASSVAPAAPRESRTDTQYF. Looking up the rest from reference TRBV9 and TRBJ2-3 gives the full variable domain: DSGVTQTPKHLITATGQRVTLRCSPRSGDLSVYWYQQSLDQGLQFLIQYYNGEERAKGNILERFSAQQFPDLHSELNLSSLELGDSALYFCASSVAPAAPRESRTDTQYFGPGTRLTVL.

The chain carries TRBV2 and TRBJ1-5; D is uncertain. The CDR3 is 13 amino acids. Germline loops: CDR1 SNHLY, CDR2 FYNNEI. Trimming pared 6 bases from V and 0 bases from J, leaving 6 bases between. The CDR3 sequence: CASRPYSNQPQHF. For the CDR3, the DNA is TGTGCCAGCAGGCCCTATAGCAATCAGCCCCAGCATTTT.

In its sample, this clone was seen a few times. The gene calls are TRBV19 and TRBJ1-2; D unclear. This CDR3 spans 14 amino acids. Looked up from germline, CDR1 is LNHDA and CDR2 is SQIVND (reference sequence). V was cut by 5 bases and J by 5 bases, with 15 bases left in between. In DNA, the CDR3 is TGTGCCAGTAGTCGGGCCCCACCTGGGTATGGCTACACCTTC. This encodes CASSRAPPGYGYTF.

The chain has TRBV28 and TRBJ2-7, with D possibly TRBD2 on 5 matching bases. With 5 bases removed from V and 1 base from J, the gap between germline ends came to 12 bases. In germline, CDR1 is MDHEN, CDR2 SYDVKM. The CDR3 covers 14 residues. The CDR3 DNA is TGTGCCAGCAGTCCAGCGGTGAATTCCTACGAGCAGTACTTC. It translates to CASSPAVNSYEQYF.

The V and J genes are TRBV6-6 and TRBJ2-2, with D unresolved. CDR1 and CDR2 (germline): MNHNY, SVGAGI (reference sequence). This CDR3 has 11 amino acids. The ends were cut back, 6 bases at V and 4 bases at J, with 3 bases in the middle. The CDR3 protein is CASRFTGELFF. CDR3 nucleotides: TGTGCCAGCAGATTCACCGGGGAGCTGTTTTTT.

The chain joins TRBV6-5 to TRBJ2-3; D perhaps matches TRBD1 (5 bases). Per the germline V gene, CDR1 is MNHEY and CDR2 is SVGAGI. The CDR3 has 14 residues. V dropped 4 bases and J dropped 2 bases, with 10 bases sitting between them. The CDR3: CASSSGSSTDTQYF. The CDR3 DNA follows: TGTGCCAGCAGTTCAGGGTCCTCCACAGATACGCAGTATTTT.

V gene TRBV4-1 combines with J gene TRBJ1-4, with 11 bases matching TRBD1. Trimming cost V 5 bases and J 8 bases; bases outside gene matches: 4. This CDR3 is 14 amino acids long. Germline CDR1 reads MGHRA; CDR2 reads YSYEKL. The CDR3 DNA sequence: TGCGCCAGCAGCACCGGGACAGGGGGAGAAAAACTGTTTTTT. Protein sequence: CASSTGTGGEKLFF.

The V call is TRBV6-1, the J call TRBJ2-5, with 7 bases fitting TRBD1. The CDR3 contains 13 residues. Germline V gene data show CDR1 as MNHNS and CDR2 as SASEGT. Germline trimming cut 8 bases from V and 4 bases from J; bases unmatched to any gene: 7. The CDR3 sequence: CASLTGERETQYF. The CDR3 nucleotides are TGTGCCAGCTTAACAGGGGAAAGAGAGACCCAGTACTTC.

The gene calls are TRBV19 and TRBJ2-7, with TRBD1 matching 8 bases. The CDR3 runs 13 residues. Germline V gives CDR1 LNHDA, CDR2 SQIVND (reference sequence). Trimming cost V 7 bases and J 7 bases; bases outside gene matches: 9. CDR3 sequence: CASTRQGIREQYF. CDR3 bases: TGTGCCAGTACCCGACAGGGGATTAGGGAGCAGTACTTC.

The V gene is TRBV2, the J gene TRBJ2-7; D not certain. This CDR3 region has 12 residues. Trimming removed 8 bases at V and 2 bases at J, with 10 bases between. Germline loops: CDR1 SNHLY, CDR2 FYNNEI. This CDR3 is CASLTETYEQYF. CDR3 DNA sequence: TGTGCCAGCCTAACAGAGACCTACGAGCAGTACTTC.

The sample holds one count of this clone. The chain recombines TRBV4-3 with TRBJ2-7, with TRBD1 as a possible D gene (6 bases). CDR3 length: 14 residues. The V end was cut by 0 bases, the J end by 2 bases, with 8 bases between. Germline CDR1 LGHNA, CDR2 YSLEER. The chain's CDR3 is CASSQEAGAYEQYF. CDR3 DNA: TGCGCCAGCAGCCAAGAGGCAGGGGCCTACGAGCAGTACTTC.

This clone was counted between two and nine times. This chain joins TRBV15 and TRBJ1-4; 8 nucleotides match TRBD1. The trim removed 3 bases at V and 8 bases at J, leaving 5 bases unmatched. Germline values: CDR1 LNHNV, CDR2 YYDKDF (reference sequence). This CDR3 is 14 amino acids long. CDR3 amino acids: CATSRDRAGEKLFF. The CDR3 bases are TGTGCCACCAGCAGGGACAGGGCGGGAGAAAAACTGTTTTTT.